The rows below give T cell receptor beta chains drawn from one sample of a study of blood T cell repertoires in COVID-19. The assay was immunoSEQ multiplex PCR, and TCRdb's table has in-frame clones only and misses some. The data contain over 150,000 clones, roughly 92% of them singletons. The sample consisted of peripheral blood. The receptors shown here come from a man aged 30 to 39 with COVID-19, enrolled during active disease. Both conserved end residues are part of each CDR3. A D gene is named only where the DNA matches it firmly. Size is omitted from some rows. Given values are once, few, many or a class for expanded clones.

v_call: TRBV6-5; clone_size: -; d_call: TRBD1; j_call: TRBJ1-2; cdr3_nt: TGTGCCAGCGGGACAGGGCTCACCCCGAGATATGGCTACACCTTC; cdr3_aa: CASGTGLTPRYGYTF
v_call: TRBV18; clone_size: -; d_call: -; j_call: TRBJ1-2; cdr3_nt: TGTGCCAGCTCACCGTTCCAAACGACGGGGGGCGAGAGCTATGGCTACACCTTC; cdr3_aa: CASSPFQTTGGESYGYTF
v_call: TRBV3-1/TRBV3-2; clone_size: -; d_call: TRBD1; j_call: TRBJ1-1; cdr3_nt: TGTGCCAGCAGCGCGTGGACAGGGGAGGTGTACACTGAAGCTTTCTTT; cdr3_aa: CASSAWTGEVYTEAFF
v_call: TRBV25-1; clone_size: -; d_call: TRBD2; j_call: TRBJ2-1; cdr3_nt: TGTGCCAGCAGTGAGCCGGGGACTATAGGCTCCAATGAGCAGTTCTTC; cdr3_aa: CASSEPGTIGSNEQFF
v_call: TRBV27; clone_size: -; d_call: TRBD1; j_call: TRBJ2-2; cdr3_nt: TGTGCCAGCAGTTTAGAAGGACAGGTGAACACCGGGGAGCTGTTTTTT; cdr3_aa: CASSLEGQVNTGELFF
v_call: TRBV4-1; clone_size: once; d_call: TRBD1; j_call: TRBJ1-4; cdr3_nt: TGCGCCAGCAGCCAGGGGACAGGGGGGTGGGAAAAACTGTTTTTT; cdr3_aa: CASSQGTGGWEKLFF
v_call: TRBV4-1; clone_size: -; d_call: -; j_call: TRBJ2-1; cdr3_nt: TGCGCCAGCAGCCAAGATCGAGGGGGGGGATACAATGAGCAGTTCTTC; cdr3_aa: CASSQDRGGGYNEQFF
v_call: TRBV25-1; clone_size: once; d_call: TRBD1; j_call: TRBJ1-4; cdr3_nt: TGTGCCAGCAGTGACCCAGGGACAGGGGACGAAAAACTGTTTTTT; cdr3_aa: CASSDPGTGDEKLFF
v_call: TRBV6-2/TRBV6-3; clone_size: -; d_call: TRBD2; j_call: TRBJ2-1; cdr3_nt: TGTGCCAGCAGTTATGGACTAGCGGGGGGTAATGAGCAGTTCTTC; cdr3_aa: CASSYGLAGGNEQFF
v_call: TRBV7-2; clone_size: once; d_call: TRBD2; j_call: TRBJ2-3; cdr3_nt: TGTGCCAGCAGCGTCACCCCGGGACTAGGTGGCACAGATACGCAGTATTTT; cdr3_aa: CASSVTPGLGGTDTQYF
v_call: TRBV18; clone_size: -; d_call: -; j_call: TRBJ1-4; cdr3_nt: TGTGCCAGCTCACCACGGGTTCAGGGGACTAATGAAAAACTGTTTTTT; cdr3_aa: CASSPRVQGTNEKLFF
v_call: TRBV7-5; clone_size: -; d_call: -; j_call: TRBJ2-1; cdr3_nt: TGTGTCAGAAGCTTAGCAACAGAACGCGGGGGTTTCCACAATGAGCAGTTCTTC; cdr3_aa: CVRSLATERGGFHNEQFF
v_call: TRBV7-9; clone_size: -; d_call: -; j_call: TRBJ2-3; cdr3_nt: TGTGCCAGCAGCTCCCTCGCACTAAGAGATACGCAGTATTTT; cdr3_aa: CASSSLALRDTQYF
v_call: TRBV9; clone_size: -; d_call: TRBD2; j_call: TRBJ2-3; cdr3_nt: TGTGCCAGCAGCGGTAGCGGGGGGCCAAGCACAGATACGCAGTATTTT; cdr3_aa: CASSGSGGPSTDTQYF
v_call: TRBV6-5; clone_size: -; d_call: TRBD1; j_call: TRBJ1-5; cdr3_nt: TGTGCCAGCAGTTTGAACAGGGGAGAGCCCCAGCATTTT; cdr3_aa: CASSLNRGEPQHF
v_call: TRBV6-1; clone_size: -; d_call: TRBD1; j_call: TRBJ1-4; cdr3_nt: TGTGCCAGCAGTGAGAACACAGGGGAGCACGAAAAACTGTTTTTT; cdr3_aa: CASSENTGEHEKLFF
v_call: TRBV6-5; clone_size: -; d_call: -; j_call: TRBJ1-3; cdr3_nt: TGTGCCGCGGCCCGGGAGCTAAACTCTGGAAACACCATATATTTT; cdr3_aa: CAAARELNSGNTIYF